This TCR beta chain was captured by sequencing in a study of cytomegalovirus exposure and HLA in healthy donors. The germline gives CDR1 SGHAT, CDR2 FQNNGV. The CDR3 extends over 15 amino acids. Between the trimmed V and J ends, which lost 5 bases and 0 bases, there was a span of 11 bases. TCRdb's copy holds only in-frame clones and misses some; the assay was immunoSEQ multiplex PCR. The table includes around 200,000 clones, about 80% detected once. The chain uses TRBV11-2 and TRBJ1-3; D is ambiguous. Sequencing was performed on PBMCs. This TCR derives from a woman under 30 in good health and CMV-seropositive. The CDR3 region is CASSPGLSSGNTIYF. CDR3 in DNA: TGTGCCAGCAGCCCCGGTTTAAGCTCTGGAAACACCATATATTTT. The whole variable domain, remainder taken from reference TRBV11-2 and TRBJ1-3, is EAGVAQSPRYKIIEKRQSVAFWCNPISGHATLYWYQQILGQGPKLLIQFQNNGVVDDSQLPKDRFSAERLKGVDSTLKIQPAKLEDSAVYLCASSPGLSSGNTIYFGEGSWLTVV.